Here is one TCR beta chain with its context. What this receptor recognizes is not known. Per-base quality was not reported, and no clone a single base away is much larger than it. To demonstrate the VDJtools post-analysis software, the study profiled TCR beta repertoires from the peripheral blood of 13 young patients with multiple sclerosis. The multiple sclerosis patients were children and adolescents ranging in age from roughly 6 to 16 years. These data belong to a study of post-analysis software for immune sequencing data (dated by TCRdb to 2013 to 2016). Background on the whole study: Disease courses on record covered relapsing-remitting, secondary progressive and progressive-relapsing multiple sclerosis, though some patients had no subtype annotation. A subset of samples was prepared in parallel using single-end sample barcoding, then pooled and co-amplified after Illumina adapter ligation. The patient repertoires were compared against 11 previously published healthy control repertoires obtained from donors aged roughly 6 to 28 years.

CDR1 and CDR2, per the germline V gene, are KGHDR and SFDVKD. The CDR3 contains 13 residues, cysteine and phenylalanine counted. Here the CDR3 DNA is all that survives: 39 bases in frame from base 1. V lost 10 bases and J lost 2 bases; the stretch between them is 11 bases long. Libraries were constructed by PCR. The reads were generated on an Illumina HiSeq 2500. To reduce PCR and sequencing biases, unique molecular identifiers were incorporated into the TCR beta cDNA libraries. Per 1 to 10 million input T cells, 500,000 or so cDNA molecules were obtained, such that each molecule approximated one T cell. The same protocol used for the earlier healthy control dataset was applied to prepare and sequence the patient libraries. Samples belonging to the same batch were prepared together, multiplexed and sequenced on a shared HiSeq lane. Per the authors' processing: MIGEC was used to process the raw barcoded reads, and molecular identifier groups with only a single read were discarded before consensus assembly and CDR3 extraction. Clonotype tables were post-analysed with VDJtools, normalizing diversity by down-sampling all datasets to the smallest sample size. In repertoire overlap clustering, CDR3 amino acid sequences, but not nucleotide sequences, were matched to correct batch-related cross-sample contamination. TCRdb reanalyzed the raw reads on its own, using fastp at Q25 for trimming and MiXCR for clone calling, and kept in-frame beta chains. Each CDR3 protein appears once, grouped with its most common genes and DNA. The V and J calls here are based on TCRdb, not the publication. The sample data list approximately 730,000 distinct CDR3 sequences, and roughly 30% of these were observed just once. Jointly, the top ten make up more than 0.45% of the sample.

General study outcomes and caveats: Strong co-clustering of samples prepared in the same batch was shown by direct clustering with F measure, prompting a batch-effect correction. Multiple sclerosis patients had significantly lower normalized Chao1 diversity than controls, a result that suggests substantial peripheral T-cell clonal expansion. Four or five TRBV segments, including TRBV5-6, TRBV5-1 and TRBV20-1, were significantly more frequent in patients than controls. The control group was slightly older than the multiple sclerosis patient group.

The chain is encoded by TRBV24-1 joined to TRBJ1-5; possibly the D gene is TRBD1, per 6 matching bases. The clonotype was recovered from a girl aged 5-17 years with multiple sclerosis. The sample comprised blood. The bases are TGTGCCACGAGGGGGTCGGGCAATCAGCCCCAGCATTTT. It specifies CATRGSGNQPQHF.